This is a list of T cell receptor beta chains from one sample in a study of T cell repertoires in cytomegalovirus infection. These receptors have no identified antigens. TCRdb fed the reads into MiXCR, producing one record per CDR3 protein. The sample contains about 890,000 distinct CDR3 sequences, about 33% of which appear only once. The sequencing used cultured CD8+ T cells from PBMCs, collected from culture after CMV antigen stimulation. The receptors originated from a human donor in good health (CMV status not recorded). Some clones in this sample may be carry-over from other donors' samples. Each CDR3 is given with its conserved first and last residue. D genes are given only for firm matches. For some rows the clone size is stated as once, few or many, or as a class when expanded; others skip it.

j_call v_call d_call clone_size cdr3_nt cdr3_aa
TRBJ2-2 TRBV12-3/TRBV12-4 TRBD2 . TGTGCCAGCAGTTTAGGCGGGGGGGCCTTGGGCGGGGAGCTGTTTTTT CASSLGGGALGGELFF
TRBJ2-4 TRBV4-1 TRBD1 . TGCGCCAGCAGCCAAGGAGTCCTCAGGGACAGTTTAGGCAAAAACATTCAGTACTTC CASSQGVLRDSLGKNIQYF
TRBJ1-1 TRBV9 TRBD1 . TGTGCCAGCAGCGCATACAGGGGAGGGACTGAAGCTTTCTTT CASSAYRGGTEAFF
TRBJ1-2 TRBV9 TRBD1 . TGTGCCAGCAGCCCGCGACCCGGGACAGGGGCTCTAGCGGGCTATGGCTACACCTTC CASSPRPGTGALAGYGYTF
TRBJ1-5 TRBV28 . few TGTGCCAGCAGTTACCCCTGGGGCGATGACAATCAGCCCCAGCATTTT CASSYPWGDDNQPQHF
TRBJ2-7 TRBV7-6 . few TGTGCCAGCATCCCCCCTGGGGCAGACTCCTACGAGCAGTACTTC CASIPPGADSYEQYF
TRBJ2-5 TRBV6-1 TRBD2 . TGTGCCAGCAGTGATTGGCTAGCGGGGAGTGTAGAGACCCAGTACTTC CASSDWLAGSVETQYF
TRBJ2-5 TRBV7-9 TRBD2 . TGTGCCAGCAGCTTAGGAGCGGCGGGGGGTCAAGAGACCCAGTACTTC CASSLGAAGGQETQYF
TRBJ2-5 TRBV12-3/TRBV12-4 TRBD1 many TGTGCCAGCAGCAAAGGCGATAAGGGGGCGATGGAGACCCAGTACTTC CASSKGDKGAMETQYF
TRBJ1-5 TRBV6-6 . many TGTGCCAGCAACACCAGGGGCAGCAATCAGCCCCAGCATTTT CASNTRGSNQPQHF
TRBJ2-3 TRBV4-1 TRBD2 . TGCGCCAGCAGCCACACTGAGCGGGGGGGATTCACAGATACGCAGTATTTT CASSHTERGGFTDTQYF
TRBJ2-5 TRBV7-6 . . TGTGCCAGCAGCTTAGGGGACTGGATATTCCAAGAGACCCAGTACTTC CASSLGDWIFQETQYF
TRBJ2-1 TRBV28 TRBD2 many TGTGCCAGCACCTCCGTGACTAGCGGGGTGACAGATGAGCAGTTCTTC CASTSVTSGVTDEQFF
TRBJ1-2 TRBV6-1 . many TGTGCCAGCAGTACGGGATTTGGGGGAGCCGACTATGGCTACACCTTC CASSTGFGGADYGYTF
TRBJ2-1 TRBV28 . few TGTGCCAGCAGGCCTACAGGGATTGTCGGTGAGCAGTTCTTC CASRPTGIVGEQFF
TRBJ2-3 TRBV7-8 TRBD1 many TGTGCCAGCAGCTTTGAGGACAGGAGCACAGATACGCAGTATTTT CASSFEDRSTDTQYF
TRBJ2-2 TRBV7-9 . few TGTGCCAGCAGCTCCAGGGTCGCCGGGGAGCTGTTTTTT CASSSRVAGELFF
TRBJ2-3 TRBV7-2 TRBD2 many TGTGCCAGCAGCTTACGTCTTCGGCGGGGGTTGAATAGCACAGATACGCAGTATTTT CASSLRLRRGLNSTDTQYF
TRBJ1-1 TRBV7-8 . many TGTGCCAGCAGCTCCCCTGGCACTGAAGCTTTCTTT CASSSPGTEAFF
TRBJ1-1 TRBV14 . few TGTGCCAGCAGCCAGGGGAGGGGGTTTTTTACTGAAGCTTTCTTT CASSQGRGFFTEAFF
TRBJ1-1 TRBV7-3 . . TGTGCCAGCAGCTTAGGGTTGCAAGTTAACACTGAAGCTTTCTTT CASSLGLQVNTEAFF
TRBJ1-5 TRBV4-1 . . TGCGCCAGCAGCCAAGTTGCGTCGAGCAATCAGCCCCAGCATTTT CASSQVASSNQPQHF
TRBJ2-4 TRBV12-3/TRBV12-4 . . TGTGCCAGCAGTCCGGGGCCGTGGTTGAACTTAGCCAAAAACATTCAGTACTTC CASSPGPWLNLAKNIQYF
TRBJ1-1 TRBV14 . few TGTGCCAGCAGCCAATTCAGGGGACACACTGAAGCTTTCTTT CASSQFRGHTEAFF
TRBJ2-7 TRBV10-3 TRBD2 few TGTGCCATCAGTCTCCGGGGGGAGGACGAGCAGTACTTC CAISLRGEDEQYF
TRBJ2-7 TRBV29-1 . . TGCAGCGTTGTCCCAGCAGGGGCCTTGGACGAGCAGTACTTC CSVVPAGALDEQYF
TRBJ1-3 TRBV7-9 . . TGTGCCAGCAGCTTAGGACAGTTTGGAAACACCATATATTTT CASSLGQFGNTIYF
TRBJ1-5 TRBV18 . . TGTGCCAGCTCACCAGCGGTCTCTCTTAAGGGCAATCAGCCCCAGCATTTT CASSPAVSLKGNQPQHF
TRBJ1-1 TRBV12-3/TRBV12-4 TRBD1 few TGTGCCAGCAGTCGTGAAACAGGGGGCCTAGCAGCTTTCTTT CASSRETGGLAAFF
TRBJ1-2 TRBV19 . few TGTGCCAGTAGTCCCGGGACAACTCCCAGCTATGGCTACACCTTC CASSPGTTPSYGYTF
TRBJ1-1 TRBV7-4 . . TGTGCCAGCGCGGCTGATTGGGGAGATACTGAAGCTTTCTTT CASAADWGDTEAFF
TRBJ1-5 TRBV12-3/TRBV12-4 . . TGTGCCAGCAGTTCTTCATGGGACGGCTTCAATCAGCCCCAGCATTTT CASSSSWDGFNQPQHF
TRBJ1-1 TRBV10-3 . . TGTGCCATCAGTGAGTCAAAGCAGAGGAACACTGAAGCTTTCTTT CAISESKQRNTEAFF
TRBJ1-2 TRBV11-1 TRBD1 few TGTGCCAGCAGCACAGGGGAAGGGCTCGGCTACACCTTC CASSTGEGLGYTF
TRBJ2-3 TRBV4-2 TRBD2 few TGTGCCAGCAGCCAAGATATCATGCTAGCGGGGATAACAGATACGCAGTATTTT CASSQDIMLAGITDTQYF
TRBJ1-1 TRBV7-9 . . TGTGCCAGCAGCTTAGTCGCAGGGCAAAAGGGTGTAGCTTTCTTT CASSLVAGQKGVAFF
TRBJ2-7 TRBV5-6 TRBD2 . TGTGCCAGCAGCTTGGTAGCGGGGGGGCCCTACTACGAGCAGTACTTC CASSLVAGGPYYEQYF
TRBJ2-1 TRBV6-1 . . TGTGCCAGCAGCCGACCCGGGGGTAACAATGAGCAGTTCTTC CASSRPGGNNEQFF
TRBJ2-2 TRBV27 . . TGTGCCAGCAGTGGGGTTCCCGGGGAGCTGTTTTTT CASSGVPGELFF
TRBJ2-2 TRBV7-2 . . TGTGCCAGCATTCAGCCCGGGGAGCTGTTTTTT CASIQPGELFF
TRBJ2-5 TRBV19 TRBD1 . TGTGCCAGTAGTACAGGGGGAATAGAGACCCAGTACTTC CASSTGGIETQYF
TRBJ1-1 TRBV19 . . TGTGCCAGTAGTACCGGACCAATGTCGAACACTGAAGCTTTCTTT CASSTGPMSNTEAFF
TRBJ2-5 TRBV7-8 TRBD2 . TGTGCCAGCAGCCTGACTAGCGGGGAGAATCAAGAGACCCAGTACTTC CASSLTSGENQETQYF
TRBJ1-5 TRBV7-9 TRBD1 . TGTGCCAGCAGCTCCATGGGACAGCCCCGCAATCAGCCCCAGCATTTT CASSSMGQPRNQPQHF
TRBJ2-7 TRBV27 TRBD1 few TGTGCCAGCAGGCGAAGCGGACAGGGGGGTTACGAGCAGTACTTC CASRRSGQGGYEQYF
TRBJ1-2 TRBV7-9 TRBD1 . TGTGCCAGCAGGGACGGGACAGGGCCTCTTTATGGCTACACCTTC CASRDGTGPLYGYTF
TRBJ1-4 TRBV12-3/TRBV12-4 TRBD1 few TGTGCCAGCAGTTTTGTGAGCGGGACAGGGTGGGAAAAACTGTTTTTT CASSFVSGTGWEKLFF
TRBJ2-4 TRBV4-3 . . TGCGCCAGCAGCCAAGGCCCCGGGCCCCAGGACATTCAGTACTTC CASSQGPGPQDIQYF
TRBJ2-1 TRBV15 . few TGTGCCACCAGCAGAGATCGGACAGCGCAGTTCTTC CATSRDRTAQFF
TRBJ1-5 TRBV24-1 . few TGTGCCACCAGTGATTTGTACAGCAATCAGCCCCAGCATTTT CATSDLYSNQPQHF
TRBJ2-1 TRBV19 . . TGTGCCAGTACCGGGGACTGGCTCAATGAGCAGTTCTTC CASTGDWLNEQFF
TRBJ2-3 TRBV7-9 TRBD2 . TGTGCCAGCAGCTTAGAGGAGTGGAGCGGGGGTGACGGTGAGAGCACAGATACGCAGTATTTT CASSLEEWSGGDGESTDTQYF
TRBJ2-1 TRBV5-5 . . TGTGCCAGCAGCTTGGGGCCTGGGTACGTTGAGCAGTTCTTC CASSLGPGYVEQFF
TRBJ2-1 TRBV7-6 TRBD1 . TGTACCAGCAGCCCGGGGACAGTGGCCTACAATGAGCAGTTCTTC CTSSPGTVAYNEQFF
TRBJ1-1 TRBV6-1 TRBD1 many TGTGCCAGCAGGACAGGGGGCCTTACTGAAGCTTTCTTT CASRTGGLTEAFF
TRBJ2-7 TRBV24-1 TRBD1 few TGTGCCACCAGTGACCGGAGGACAGGTAGGGGTCACGAGCAGTACTTC CATSDRRTGRGHEQYF
TRBJ1-6 TRBV5-1 TRBD1 few TGCGCCAGCAGCCAGGGGGCAGGGGGCATCTCCTATAATTCACCCCTCCACTTT CASSQGAGGISYNSPLHF
TRBJ2-7 TRBV20-1 . . TGCAGTGCAGCGCAGTACTACGAGCAGTACTTC CSAAQYYEQYF
TRBJ2-7 TRBV12-3/TRBV12-4 TRBD1 . TGTGCCAGCAGTTTAGAGACAGGGGCCGAGCAGTACTTC CASSLETGAEQYF
TRBJ1-3 TRBV28 . few TGTGCCAGCACGGAGGGTGCGGGGTCTGGAAACACCATATATTTT CASTEGAGSGNTIYF